The clone carrying this TCR beta chain turned up a few times. Its antigen remains unidentified. Authors of the study amplified TCR beta CDR3 regions from RNA transcripts. The TCR CDR3 was amplified in a first-round RT-PCR using the HTBI primer set. Using its own MiXCR run on the multiplex PCR reads, TCRdb lists one record per CDR3 protein. Of 700,000 or so distinct CDR3 sequences in the sample, 16% are singletons; the top ten hold roughly 8%. With 5 bases clipped from V and 7 bases from J, the junction kept 7 bases outside the gene matches. Germline V gene data show CDR1 as SGHTA and CDR2 as FQGNSA. This CDR3 has 14 amino acids. This sample is part of a study of T cells in Graves' hyperthyroidism and ophthalmopathy. Findings of the study overall: Ophthalmopathy onset followed model prediction by a median around 6.6 months.

The chain joins TRBV7-2 to TRBJ1-5, with 8 positions matching TRBD1. Specimen: blood. The TCR originated in a man in his late teens or twenties with Graves' hyperthyroidism. CDR3: CASSPRQGLQPQHF. CDR3 DNA sequence: TGTGCCAGCAGCCCGAGACAGGGGTTACAGCCCCAGCATTTT. Looking up the rest from reference TRBV7-2 and TRBJ1-5 gives the full variable domain: GAGVSQSPSNKVTEKGKDVELRCDPISGHTALYWYRQSLGQGLEFLIYFQGNSAPDKSGLPSDRFSAERTGGSVSTLTIQRTQQEDSAVYLCASSPRQGLQPQHFGDGTRLSIL.